A selection of T cell receptor beta chains follows, all from one sample in a study of blood T cell repertoires in COVID-19. Sequencing was performed with immunoSEQ multiplex PCR; in TCRdb, only in-frame clones are kept and a portion is missing. Among fewer than 300,000 clones, nearly 90% were seen once, and the ten largest hold approximately 8.8%. Sequencing input: peripheral blood. These receptors were obtained from a man aged 18 to 30 with active or convalescent COVID-19. The CDR3 runs from the conserved cysteine through the conserved F or W. The D gene is left open where the match is weak. Size is omitted from some rows. Given values are once, few, many or a class for expanded clones.

>TRBV5-1|13|.|TRBJ1-1|.
CASSRGRDTEAFF
TGCGCCAGCAGCAGAGGGAGGGACACTGAAGCTTTCTTT
>TRBV7-9|15|.|TRBJ1-1|.
CASSLLRGENTEAFF
TGTGCCAGCAGCTTACTCAGAGGAGAGAACACTGAAGCTTTCTTT
>TRBV13|21|.|TRBJ2-6|TRBD1
CASSVIPGQGGTRSGANVLTF
TGTGCCAGCAGCGTAATCCCGGGACAGGGGGGGACACGCTCTGGGGCCAACGTCCTGACTTTC
>TRBV5-1|14|.|TRBJ1-2|TRBD1
CASSWGQGGYGYTF
TGCGCCAGCAGCTGGGGACAGGGTGGATATGGCTACACCTTC
>TRBV6-5|15|.|TRBJ1-6|.
CASSFGVFDNSPLHF
TGTGCCAGCAGTTTCGGGGTTTTCGATAATTCACCCCTCCACTTT
>TRBV9|15|once|TRBJ1-5|TRBD1
CASSAGGSQNQPQHF
TGTGCCAGCAGCGCAGGGGGTTCCCAAAATCAGCCCCAGCATTTT
>TRBV5-6|14|.|TRBJ2-5|TRBD1
CASSVTGGGETQYF
TGTGCCAGCAGCGTGACAGGGGGAGGTGAGACCCAGTACTTC
>TRBV7-3|16|once|TRBJ2-1|TRBD2
CASSFVGGTSLNEQFF
TGTGCCAGCAGCTTTGTAGGTGGGACTAGCTTGAATGAGCAGTTCTTC
>TRBV6-5|15|.|TRBJ1-4|.
CASSYSGPTNEKLFF
TGTGCCAGCAGTTACAGCGGTCCAACTAATGAAAAACTGTTTTTT
>TRBV7-9|11|.|TRBJ1-1|.
CASSETGLPPF
TGTGCCAGCAGCGAGACAGGCCTACCCCCGTTT